The sequence of this T cell receptor beta chain was determined in a study of T cell changes during pregnancy in multiple sclerosis (dated by TCRdb to the late 2010s). For the study in its entirety: In women with multiple sclerosis, the researchers looked at how the T cell repertoire shifted as pregnancy progressed.

Receptor libraries were prepared by the immunoSEQ multiplex PCR assay. What TCRdb holds here is the immuneACCESS table cut down to in-frame rearrangements. Part of the clones is not present; checked against another copy, under half of the missing clones reflect an unresolved V gene, and the others are unexplained. The sample table lists 35,000 to 50,000 clones, nearly 90% of them with a count of one. Clones ranked in the top ten supply more than 0.6% of the sample. The CDR3 numbers 16 residues from cysteine through phenylalanine. Only CDR3 DNA is held: 48 bases, read in frame from base 1. CDR1 and CDR2 are read off the germline V gene (reference sequence) as MNHEY and SMNVEV. Trimming leaves V shorter by 5 bases and J shorter by 3 bases, with the junction holding 4 bases beyond the gene matches. On this clone: No antigen is known for it. No base-level quality is on record; no much larger clone is a single base apart.

The rearranged chain carries TRBV27 and TRBJ2-3; 14 nucleotides in the junction match TRBD2. The receptor comes from a female donor with multiple sclerosis, enrolled in a pregnancy study. The sample was CD4+ T cells from peripheral blood mononuclear cells, taken in the first trimester of pregnancy. Here the CDR3 is given as CASSLRTSGRTDTQYF. The base sequence is TGTGCCAGCAGTCTCCGGACTAGCGGGAGGACAGATACGCAGTATTTT.